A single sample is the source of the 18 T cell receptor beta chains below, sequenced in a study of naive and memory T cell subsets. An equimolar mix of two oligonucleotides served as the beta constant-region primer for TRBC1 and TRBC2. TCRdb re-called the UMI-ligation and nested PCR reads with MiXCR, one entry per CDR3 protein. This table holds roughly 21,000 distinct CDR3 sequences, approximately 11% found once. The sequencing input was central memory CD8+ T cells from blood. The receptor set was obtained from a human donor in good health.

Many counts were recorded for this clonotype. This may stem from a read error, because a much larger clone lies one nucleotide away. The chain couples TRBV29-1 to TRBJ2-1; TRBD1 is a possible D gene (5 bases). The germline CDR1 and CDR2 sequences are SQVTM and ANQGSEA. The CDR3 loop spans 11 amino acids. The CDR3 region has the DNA TGCAGCGGTGAAGACAGTCTCGAGCAGTTCTTC. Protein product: CSGEDSLEQFF.

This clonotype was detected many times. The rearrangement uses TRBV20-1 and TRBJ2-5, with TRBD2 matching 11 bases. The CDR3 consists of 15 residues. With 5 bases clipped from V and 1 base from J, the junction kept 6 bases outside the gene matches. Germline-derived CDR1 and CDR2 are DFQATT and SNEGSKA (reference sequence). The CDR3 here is CSAGPGLAVQETQYF. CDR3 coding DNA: TGCAGTGCTGGTCCGGGACTAGCGGTCCAAGAGACCCAGTACTTC.

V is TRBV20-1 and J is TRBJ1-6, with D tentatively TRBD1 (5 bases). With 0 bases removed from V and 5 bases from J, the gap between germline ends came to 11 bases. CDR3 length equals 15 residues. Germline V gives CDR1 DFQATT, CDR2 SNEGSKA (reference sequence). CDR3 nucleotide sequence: TGCAGTGCTAGAGATGTGCGGGGGGATAATTCACCCCTCCACTTT. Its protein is CSARDVRGDNSPLHF.

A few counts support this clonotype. CDR3: CASSAFPGSSYEQYF. The CDR3 DNA reads as TGTGCCAGCAGCGCCTTCCCGGGTAGCTCCTACGAGCAGTACTTC. This sequence joins TRBV9 and TRBJ2-7, with no clear D. CDR3 length: 15 residues. Trimming left V 3 bases short and J 0 bases short, with 13 bases between. Germline CDR1 reads SGDLS; CDR2 reads YYNGEE. The full variable domain, with the rest looked up from reference TRBV9 and TRBJ2-7, is DSGVTQTPKHLITATGQRVTLRCSPRSGDLSVYWYQQSLDQGLQFLIQYYNGEERAKGNILERFSAQQFPDLHSELNLSSLELGDSALYFCASSAFPGSSYEQYFGPGTRLTVT.

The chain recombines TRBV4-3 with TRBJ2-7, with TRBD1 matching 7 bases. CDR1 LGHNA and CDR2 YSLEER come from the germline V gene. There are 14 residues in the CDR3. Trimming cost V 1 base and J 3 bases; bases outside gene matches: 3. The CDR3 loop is CASSQGQGDYEQYF. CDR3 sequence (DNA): TGCGCCAGCAGCCAAGGACAGGGAGACTACGAGCAGTACTTC.

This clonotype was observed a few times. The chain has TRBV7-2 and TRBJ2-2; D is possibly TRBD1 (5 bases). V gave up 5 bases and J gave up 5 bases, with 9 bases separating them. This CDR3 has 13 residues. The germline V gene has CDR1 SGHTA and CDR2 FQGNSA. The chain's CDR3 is CASSPGRTGELFF. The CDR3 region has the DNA TGTGCCAGCAGCCCAGGGCGGACCGGGGAGCTGTTTTTT.

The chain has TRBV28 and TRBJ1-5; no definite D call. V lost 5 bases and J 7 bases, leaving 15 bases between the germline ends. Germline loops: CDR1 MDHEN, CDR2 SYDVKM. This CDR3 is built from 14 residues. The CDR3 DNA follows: TGTGCCAGCAGTGTCTACGGAACCAAGCAGCCCCAGCATTTT. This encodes CASSVYGTKQPQHF.

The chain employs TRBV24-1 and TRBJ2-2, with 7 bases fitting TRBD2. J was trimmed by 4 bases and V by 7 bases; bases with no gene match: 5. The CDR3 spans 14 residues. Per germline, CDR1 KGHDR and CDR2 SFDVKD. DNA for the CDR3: TGTGCCACCAGCCGGGGCGGGGGCACCGGGGAGCTGTTTTTT. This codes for CATSRGGGTGELFF.

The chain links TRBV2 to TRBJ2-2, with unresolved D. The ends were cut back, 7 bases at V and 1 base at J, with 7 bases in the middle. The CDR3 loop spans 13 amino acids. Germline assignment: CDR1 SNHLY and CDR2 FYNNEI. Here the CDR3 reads CASNYMNTGELFF. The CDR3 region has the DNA TGTGCCAGCAACTACATGAACACCGGGGAGCTGTTTTTT.

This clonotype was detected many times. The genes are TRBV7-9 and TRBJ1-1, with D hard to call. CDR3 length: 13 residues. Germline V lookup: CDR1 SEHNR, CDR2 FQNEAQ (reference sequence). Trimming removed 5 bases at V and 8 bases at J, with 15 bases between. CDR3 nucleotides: TGTGCCAGCAGCCCAGCCTGGAGCATGGAAGCTTTCTTT. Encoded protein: CASSPAWSMEAFF.

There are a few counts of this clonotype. The CDR3 nucleotides read TGCGCCAGCAGCCACAGCAGAACATCCTACGAGCAGTACTTC. Its protein product is CASSHSRTSYEQYF. This rearrangement joins TRBV4-3 to TRBJ2-7; D call uncertain. Germline CDR1 LGHNA, CDR2 YSLEER. The CDR3 runs 14 residues. The ends were cut back, 3 bases at V and 1 base at J, with 10 bases in the middle.

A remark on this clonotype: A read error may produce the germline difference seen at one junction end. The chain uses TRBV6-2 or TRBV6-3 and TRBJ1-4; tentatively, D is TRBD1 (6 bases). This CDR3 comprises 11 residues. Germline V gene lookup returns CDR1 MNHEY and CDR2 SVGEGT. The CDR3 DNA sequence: TGTGCCAGCGGACCTAGACAGGCGATATCGTGG. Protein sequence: CASGPRQAISW.

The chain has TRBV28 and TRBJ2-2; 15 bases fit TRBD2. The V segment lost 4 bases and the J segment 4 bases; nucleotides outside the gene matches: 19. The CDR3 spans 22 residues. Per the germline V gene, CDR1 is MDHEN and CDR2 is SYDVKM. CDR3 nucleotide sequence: TGTGCCAGCAGTTCACGGGACGTGTTGGGGACTAGCGGGAGGCTGGCCACCGGGGAGCTGTTTTTT. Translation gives CASSSRDVLGTSGRLATGELFF.

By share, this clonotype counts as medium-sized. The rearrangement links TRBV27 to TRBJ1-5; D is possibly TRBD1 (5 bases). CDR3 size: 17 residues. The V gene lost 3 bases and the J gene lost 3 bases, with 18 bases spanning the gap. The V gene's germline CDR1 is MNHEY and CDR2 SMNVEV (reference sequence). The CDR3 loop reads CASSFGPRDGTNQPQHF. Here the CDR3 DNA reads TGTGCCAGCAGTTTTGGACCCAGGGATGGTACCAATCAGCCCCAGCATTTT.

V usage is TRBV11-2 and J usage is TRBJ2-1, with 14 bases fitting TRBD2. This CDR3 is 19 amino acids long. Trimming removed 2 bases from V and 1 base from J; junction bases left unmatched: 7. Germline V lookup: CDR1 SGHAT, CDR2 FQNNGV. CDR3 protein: CASSLTTGLAGGSYNEQFF. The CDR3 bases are TGTGCCAGCAGCTTAACGACAGGACTAGCGGGAGGATCCTACAATGAGCAGTTCTTC.

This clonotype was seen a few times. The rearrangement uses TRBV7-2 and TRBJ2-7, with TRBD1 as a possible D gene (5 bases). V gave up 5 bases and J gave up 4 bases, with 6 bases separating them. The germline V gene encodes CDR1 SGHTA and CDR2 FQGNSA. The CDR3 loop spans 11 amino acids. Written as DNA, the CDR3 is TGTGCCAGCAGCGGGGCGTACGAGCAGTACTTC. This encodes CASSGAYEQYF.

CDR3 DNA: TGTGCCAGCACCATGACAGGGAGGTACACTGAAGCTTTCTTT. Amino acids: CASTMTGRYTEAFF. This chain uses TRBV6-5 with TRBJ1-1; TRBD1 aligns across 7 bases. This CDR3 comprises 14 residues. Germline V gene lookup returns CDR1 MNHEY and CDR2 SVGAGI. V dropped 7 bases and J dropped 3; count of bases not matched to a gene: 8.

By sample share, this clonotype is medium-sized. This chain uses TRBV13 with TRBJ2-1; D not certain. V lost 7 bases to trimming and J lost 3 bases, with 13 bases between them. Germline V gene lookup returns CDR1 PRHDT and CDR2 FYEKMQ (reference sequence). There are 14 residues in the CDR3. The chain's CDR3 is CASTNSRVYNEQFF. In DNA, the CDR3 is TGTGCCAGCACCAACTCTAGGGTCTACAATGAGCAGTTCTTC. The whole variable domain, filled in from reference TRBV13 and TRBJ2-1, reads AAGVIQSPRHLIKEKRETATLKCYPIPRHDTVYWYQQGPGQDPQFLISFYEKMQSDKGSIPDRFSAQQFSDYHSELNMSSLELGDSALYFCASTNSRVYNEQFFGPGTRLTVL.